This entry is about one T cell receptor (beta chain). Method: immunoSEQ multiplex PCR; TCRdb's copy keeps in-frame clones and lacks some. The sample has 250,000 or so clones, nearly 90% seen once. The record originates from a study of blood T cell repertoires in COVID-19. Sequencing was performed on peripheral blood. The TCR comes from a woman aged 60-75 years with COVID-19, enrolled during active disease.

The CDR3 nucleotides read TGTGCCACCAGCAGAGATGTAGGACAGGGGGCTTATGTAGGGACTGAAGCTTTCTTT. Translated: CATSRDVGQGAYVGTEAFF. The J gene is TRBJ1-1, the V gene TRBV15; 11 bases are shared with TRBD1. Germline V CDR1 and CDR2: LNHNV, YYDKDF (reference sequence). The CDR3 covers 19 residues. The junction had 14 bases not matched to a gene; V was cut back by 0 bases and J by 5 bases.